The source of this TCR beta chain is a study of T cell clonality in common variable immunodeficiency. General study results and limits: Compared with controls, CVID subjects had fewer shared TCRbeta clones. Compared with healthy controls, CVID subjects showed increased TCRbeta clonality, mostly in about a third. Repertoire-complication correlations in CVID were limited by patient heterogeneity. Fewer deletions and N-nucleotide insertions were reportedly seen in common variable immunodeficiency TCR beta sequences.

All CVID subjects were on immunoglobulin replacement for at least one year. The sample holds many counts of this clone. Its antigen is undetermined. Read coverage stops 3 residues before the CDR3 terminus; the germline J gene supplies the remainder. Method: immunoSEQ multiplex PCR; TCRdb's copy keeps in-frame clones and lacks some. The sample holds some 26,000 clones, and no clone turns up only once. V was pared by 1 base and J by 9 bases, with 8 bases of the junction left unmatched. The germline V gene encodes CDR1 LNHDA and CDR2 SQIVND (reference sequence). The CDR3 extends over 15 amino acids. The TCR was taken from a human donor with common variable immunodeficiency. The chain recombines TRBV19 with TRBJ2-1; 8 bases map to TRBD2. Sequencing was carried out using peripheral blood mononuclear cells. CDR3: CASSIGREVETEQFF. The covered CDR3 bases are TGTGCCAGTAGTATAGGGCGGGAGGTAGAAACTGAG.